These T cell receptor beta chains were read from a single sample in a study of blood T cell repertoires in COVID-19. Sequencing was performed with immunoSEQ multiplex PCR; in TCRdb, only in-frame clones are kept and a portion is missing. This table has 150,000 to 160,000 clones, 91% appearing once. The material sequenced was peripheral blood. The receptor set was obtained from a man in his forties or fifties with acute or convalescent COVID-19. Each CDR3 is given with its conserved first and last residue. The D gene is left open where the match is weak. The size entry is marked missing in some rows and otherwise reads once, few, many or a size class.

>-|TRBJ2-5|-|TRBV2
TGTGCCAGCAGGAACAGGGGTGGGAGGCAAGAGACCCAGTACTTC
CASRNRGGRQETQYF
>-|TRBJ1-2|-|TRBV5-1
TGCGCCAGCAGCGCTGGGAGGGAAGGGGACTATGGCTACACCTTC
CASSAGREGDYGYTF
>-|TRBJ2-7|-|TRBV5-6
TGTGCCAGCAGCTTGAGACAGAGCTACGAGCAGTACTTC
CASSLRQSYEQYF
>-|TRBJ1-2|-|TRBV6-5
TGTGCCAGCAGTCCGACGGGCTATGGCTACACCTTC
CASSPTGYGYTF
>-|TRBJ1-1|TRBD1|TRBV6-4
TGTGCCAGCAGTCTCCCGGGGGGGGGAACCGGGACAGACAACACTGAAGCTTTCTTT
CASSLPGGGTGTDNTEAFF
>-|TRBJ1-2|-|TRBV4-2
TGTGCCAGCAGCCAAGCGGGTGGACAGAACTATGGCTACACCTTC
CASSQAGGQNYGYTF
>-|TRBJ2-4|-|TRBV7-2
TGTGCCAGCAGCTTAGTAAGCGAGTACATTCAGTACTTC
CASSLVSEYIQYF
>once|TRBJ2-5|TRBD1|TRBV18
TGTGCCAGCTCACCGAACAGGGGGCAAGAGACCCAGTACTTC
CASSPNRGQETQYF
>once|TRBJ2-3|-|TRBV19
TGTGCCAGTAGCCCGGCAGGGGGGACAGATACGCAGTATTTT
CASSPAGGTDTQYF
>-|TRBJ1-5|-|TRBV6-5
TGTGCCAGCAGACTCACTAGCAATCAGCCCCAGCATTTT
CASRLTSNQPQHF
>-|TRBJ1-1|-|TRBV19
TGTGCCAGTAGTACCCCCCGGGCTGAAGCTTTCTTT
CASSTPRAEAFF
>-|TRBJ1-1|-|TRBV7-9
TGTGCCAGCAGCTTAGCCCCCTACACAGAGAACACTGAAGCTTTCTTT
CASSLAPYTENTEAFF
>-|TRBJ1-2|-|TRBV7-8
TGTGCCAGCAGCCCAGGGGAGGGAAGCTATGGCTACACCTTC
CASSPGEGSYGYTF
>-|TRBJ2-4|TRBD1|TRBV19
TGTGCCAGTAAGGGCAGGGGGCGAGAAGGCATTCAGTACTTC
CASKGRGREGIQYF
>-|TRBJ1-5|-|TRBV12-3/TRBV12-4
TGTGCCAGCAGTCCGCAGAATCAGCCCCAGCATTTT
CASSPQNQPQHF
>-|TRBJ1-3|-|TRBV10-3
TGTGCCATCAGTCCCCCAGGAAACACCATATATTTT
CAISPPGNTIYF
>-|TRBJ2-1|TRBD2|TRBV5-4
TGTGCCAGCAGCCCTGCGGGGGGCGGGATCTACAATGAGCAGTTCTTC
CASSPAGGGIYNEQFF
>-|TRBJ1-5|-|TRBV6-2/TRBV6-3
TGTGCCAGCAGACCTCCTCCCGGGAACCTTCTTCAGCCCCAGCATTTT
CASRPPPGNLLQPQHF
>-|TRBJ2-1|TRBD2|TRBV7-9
TGTGCCAGCAGCTTCCGCGGGGGGGGCTACAATGAGCAGTTCTTC
CASSFRGGGYNEQFF
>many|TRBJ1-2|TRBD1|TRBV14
TGTGCCAGCAGCCACGGTCCCGGGACAGGGGTCCATGGCTACACCTTC
CASSHGPGTGVHGYTF
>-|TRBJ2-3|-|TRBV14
TGTGCCAGCAGCCAAGAGAGAGATACGCAGTATTTT
CASSQERDTQYF
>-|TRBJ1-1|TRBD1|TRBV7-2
TGTGCCAGCAGCTTTACAGGGGCGAACACTGAAGCTTTCTTT
CASSFTGANTEAFF